The sequence of this TCR beta chain was determined in a study of identical twins. Whole-study findings and limits: Out-of-frame alpha sequences that twins shared showed excess low generation probability. Insertions were reduced in abundant cord blood beta clonotypes but not in memory repertoires. It was possible that invariant MAIT and iNKT cells partly confounded the zero-insertion analyses.

Template switching created a universal primer site, and the cDNA included unique molecular identifiers. MiXCR, applied by TCRdb to the 5' RACE reads, yields one record per CDR3 protein. The data hold hundreds of thousands of distinct CDR3 sequences, with 7.5% observed a single time. In germline, CDR1 is MDHEN, CDR2 SYDVKM. Unmatched junction bases numbered 3, after V lost 6 bases and J lost 2 bases. The CDR3 loop spans 15 amino acids. This clonotype was found many times. The target antigen is unknown. The same data also went into a second study, on yellow fever vaccine responses in identical twins.

The chain is built from TRBV28 and TRBJ2-3, with TRBD2 identical over 12 bases. The TCR originated in a woman between 18 and 30 years old in good health. Material for sequencing was CD8+ T cells sorted from blood. CDR3 nucleotide sequence: TGTGCCAGCAGCTGGACTAGCGGGACCACAGATACGCAGTATTTT. Protein: CASSWTSGTTDTQYF. Using reference TRBV28 and TRBJ2-3 for the parts outside the CDR3, the full variable domain is DVKVTQSSRYLVKRTGEKVFLECVQDMDHENMFWYRQDPGLGLRLIYFSYDVKMKEKGDIPEGYSVSREKKERFSLILESASTNQTSMYLCASSWTSGTTDTQYFGPGTRLTVL.